A single sample is the source of the 14 T cell receptor beta chains below, sequenced in a study of blood T cell repertoires in COVID-19. The method was immunoSEQ multiplex PCR; TCRdb's version includes in-frame clones alone and lacks a portion of them. The sample holds roughly 150,000 clones; almost 85% are singletons and the top ten take less than 3.5%. Sequencing input: peripheral blood. Receptors originate from a woman older than 75 with COVID-19, enrolled during active disease.

The rearrangement joins TRBV7-9 to TRBJ2-2; 8 nucleotides agree with TRBD2. The CDR3 has 15 residues. Trimming cost V 3 bases and J 6 bases; bases outside gene matches: 6. Germline V gives CDR1 SEHNR, CDR2 FQNEAQ (reference sequence). The CDR3 region has the DNA TGTGCCAGCAGCTTGAGCGGGAGTGGGTCCGGGGAGCTGTTTTTT. It is translated as CASSLSGSGSGELFF.

V is TRBV6-5 and J is TRBJ1-2; a weak D match, TRBD1 (6 bases). Germline CDR1 reads MNHEY; CDR2 reads SVGAGI. The CDR3 covers 16 residues. V was trimmed by 0 bases and J by 6 bases, leaving 17 bases between them. The CDR3 here is CASSYSGAESLNGYTF. DNA for the CDR3: TGTGCCAGCAGTTACTCGGGGGCAGAGTCCTTAAATGGCTACACCTTC.

The rearrangement joins TRBV7-6 to TRBJ2-6; no definite D call. This CDR3 region has 17 residues. CDR1 is SGHVS, CDR2 FNYEAQ, per germline. V lost 4 bases and J 0 bases, leaving 13 bases between the germline ends. This CDR3 is CASSSAPPTSGANVLTF. The CDR3 DNA sequence: TGTGCCAGCAGCTCCGCACCTCCTACCTCTGGGGCCAACGTCCTGACTTTC.

This chain links TRBV5-1 with TRBJ1-6; D gene unclear. Germline CDR1 SGHRS, CDR2 YFSETQ. The CDR3 spans 15 residues. Trimming took 4 bases from V and 2 from J, leaving 10 bases between them. This CDR3 is CASSTWEAYNSPLHF. In DNA form, the CDR3 reads TGCGCCAGCAGCACCTGGGAGGCCTATAATTCACCCCTCCACTTT. Together with reference TRBV5-1 and TRBJ1-6, the CDR3 gives the full variable domain: KAGVTQTPRYLIKTRGQQVTLSCSPISGHRSVSWYQQTPGQGLQFLFEYFSETQRNKGNFPGRFSGRQFSNSRSEMNVSTLELGDSALYLCASSTWEAYNSPLHFGNGTRLTVT.

The chain carries TRBV19 and TRBJ2-1, with a weak D call TRBD2 (5 bases). The CDR3 is 15 amino acids. Per the germline V gene, CDR1 is LNHDA and CDR2 is SQIVND (reference sequence). Trimming took 3 bases from V and 0 from J, leaving 9 bases between them. Here the CDR3 DNA reads TGTGCCAGTAGTATGGGGAGATACTCCTACAATGAGCAGTTCTTC. Translation: CASSMGRYSYNEQFF.

V usage is TRBV10-3 and J usage is TRBJ2-7, with D maybe TRBD1 (5 bases). Per the germline V gene, CDR1 is ENHRY and CDR2 is SYGVKD. V lost 3 bases and J 5 bases, leaving 11 bases between the germline ends. The CDR3 extends over 13 amino acids. The CDR3 sequence: CAISDPRVNEQYF. The CDR3 DNA sequence: TGTGCCATCAGTGACCCCAGGGTCAACGAGCAGTACTTC.

The genes are TRBV19 and TRBJ2-5; 14 bases agree with TRBD2. Losses at the gene ends were 7 bases for V and 7 bases for J; bases not matched to a gene: 8. This CDR3 is built from 15 residues. Germline values: CDR1 LNHDA, CDR2 SQIVND (reference sequence). CDR3 protein: CASTLTSGGAGTQYF. The CDR3, as DNA: TGTGCCAGTACCCTGACTAGCGGGGGGGCCGGGACCCAGTACTTC.

V usage is TRBV6-5 and J usage is TRBJ2-7; D call uncertain. Germline CDR1 is MNHEY and CDR2 is SVGAGI. The V end was cut by 7 bases, the J end by 0 bases, with 10 bases between. The CDR3 has 13 residues. In DNA, the CDR3 is TGTGCCAGCACTCCATCGAGCTCCTACGAGCAGTACTTC. Amino acid sequence: CASTPSSSYEQYF.

The chain links TRBV9 to TRBJ2-2; 9 bases are a match to TRBD2. The CDR3 totals 17 residues. Trimming at V came to 5 bases and at J to 4 bases, leaving 12 bases not matched to a gene. Germline V gene data show CDR1 as SGDLS and CDR2 as YYNGEE. The CDR3 loop is CASSAGVAGVFTGELFF. CDR3 bases: TGTGCCAGCAGTGCAGGGGTAGCGGGAGTATTCACCGGGGAGCTGTTTTTT.

This chain joins TRBV7-6 and TRBJ2-7; possible D gene TRBD2, 6 bases. The CDR3 is 16 amino acids. Germline V gene lookup returns CDR1 SGHVS and CDR2 FNYEAQ. V dropped 0 bases and J dropped 7 bases, with 19 bases sitting between them. In nucleotides, the CDR3 is TGTGCCAGCAGCTTAGCCCGGGGACTTCAATTACGGGAGCAGTACTTC. Amino acids: CASSLARGLQLREQYF. Based on the CDR3 plus reference TRBV7-6 and TRBJ2-7, the full variable domain is GAGVSQSPRYKVTKRGQDVALRCDPISGHVSLYWYRQALGQGPEFLTYFNYEAQQDKSGLPNDRFSAERPEGSISTLTIQRTEQRDSAMYRCASSLARGLQLREQYFGPGTRLTVT.

The CDR3, as DNA: TGTGCCAGCTCACCACGGACAGCCTCAATAGGCACTGAAGCTTTCTTT. Its protein product is CASSPRTASIGTEAFF. The chain recombines TRBV18 with TRBJ1-1, with a possible D match to TRBD1 (6 bases). V was cut by 1 base and J by 4 bases, with 16 bases left in between. Germline V CDR1 and CDR2: KGHSH, LQKENI. CDR3 length equals 16 residues.

A few counts support this clone. For the CDR3, the DNA is TGTGCCAGCAGCTTGGGGACTAGCAGACTTTACGAGCAGTACTTC. Encoded protein: CASSLGTSRLYEQYF. The chain employs TRBV6-5 and TRBJ2-7; TRBD2 agrees at 9 bases. The V segment lost 6 bases and the J segment 4 bases; nucleotides outside the gene matches: 10. Germline V CDR1 and CDR2: MNHEY, SVGAGI. The CDR3 spans 15 residues.

The chain is built from TRBV28 and TRBJ2-6, with D possibly matching TRBD2 (5 bases). The germline V gene encodes CDR1 MDHEN and CDR2 SYDVKM. The CDR3 consists of 16 residues. V was shortened by 2 bases and J by 0 bases, with 8 bases between the two germline ends. The DNA of the CDR3 is TGTGCCAGCAGTTTAATCCGGGACTCTGGGGCCAACGTCCTGACTTTC. Protein: CASSLIRDSGANVLTF.

In its sample, this clone was seen a few times. The chain has TRBV11-2 and TRBJ2-7; D possibly corresponds to TRBD1 (7 bases). Germline V gene lookup returns CDR1 SGHAT and CDR2 FQNNGV. CDR3 length: 14 residues. With 5 bases removed from V and 4 bases from J, the gap between germline ends came to 15 bases. DNA for the CDR3: TGTGCCAGCAGCCAGGGGGGTCAGGAGTACGAGCAGTACTTC. The encoded protein is CASSQGGQEYEQYF.